A selection of T cell receptor beta chains follows, all from one sample in a study of T-cell memory formation after mild COVID-19. TCRdb processed the 5' RACE reads anew with MiXCR; each CDR3 protein has one entry. The table has about 190,000 distinct CDR3 sequences, around 17% seen once. Sequencing input: PBMCs or a T cell subset sorted from them (not recorded which). These receptors were taken from an adult woman who had mild COVID-19 (a few samples of this study predate the infection). Cell type and time point are not known. CDR3s leave out the opening cysteine and the closing phenylalanine or tryptophan. Clone size is not always given. Where it is, it says once, few, many or a class for expanded clones.

.	TRBV10-3	AISRDRGDEQY
once	TRBV19	ASSRTSGLNNEQF
.	TRBV7-2	ASSSVRGGTGELF
.	TRBV11-2	ASSFHLAGVNEQF
many	TRBV5-1	ASSLWAGVSTDTQY
few	TRBV13	ASSWDRGNTGELF
few	TRBV6-5	ASSYAGGGTGNTIY
few	TRBV4-2	ASSHPGRGARETQY
few	TRBV12-3/TRBV12-4	ASSYRGWEKLF
few	TRBV9	ASSVAGDLTGELF
many	TRBV2	ASRGDRNTEAF
.	TRBV20-1	SADPTGDYSGYT
.	TRBV5-1	ASSWIAGGSYNEQF
.	TRBV15	ATRLAGTNGELF
few	TRBV12-3/TRBV12-4	ASSLGGLDRYEQY
few	TRBV6-5	ASSYSGTSGQGEQF
few	TRBV12-3/TRBV12-4	ASSLGERRGPPSYEQY
few	TRBV12-3/TRBV12-4	ASSLVTGRGYT
.	TRBV14	ASSHQKTAIRDTQY
few	TRBV19	ASSILAGRVRTSTDTQY
few	TRBV19	ASSIDGGSTDTQY
few	TRBV7-9	ASSLAGTGKEGTEAF
.	TRBV27	ASSLIGGNYGYT
.	TRBV7-2	ASSLQTGQLPYEQY
.	TRBV24-1	ATSNSGPEQY
few	TRBV12-3/TRBV12-4	ASTTDGYEQY
few	TRBV6-5	ASSYRRSNTGELF
.	TRBV24-1	ATSDFKGAEAF
.	TRBV27	ASSFGTGGGTEAF
.	TRBV7-2	ASSLASYGYT
few	TRBV10-3	AISDSGGLALSYEQY
many	TRBV5-1	ASSLAQGAVNTEAF
few	TRBV18	ASSPSSSRNEQF
few	TRBV12-3/TRBV12-4	ASSPTSIQETQY
few	TRBV18	ASSPGARDSFYNEQF